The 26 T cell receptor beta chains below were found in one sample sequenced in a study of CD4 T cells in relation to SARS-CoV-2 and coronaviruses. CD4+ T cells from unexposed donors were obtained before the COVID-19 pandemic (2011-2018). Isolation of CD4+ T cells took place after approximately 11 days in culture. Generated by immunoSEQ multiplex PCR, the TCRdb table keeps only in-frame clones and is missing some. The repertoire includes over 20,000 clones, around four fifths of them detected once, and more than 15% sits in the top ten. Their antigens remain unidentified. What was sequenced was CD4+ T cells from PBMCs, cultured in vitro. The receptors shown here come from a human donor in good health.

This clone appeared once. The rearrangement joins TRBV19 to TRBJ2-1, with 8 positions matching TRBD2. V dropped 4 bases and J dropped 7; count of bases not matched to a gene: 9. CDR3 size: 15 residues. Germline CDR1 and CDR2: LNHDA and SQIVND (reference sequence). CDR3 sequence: CASSTGTRTANEQFF. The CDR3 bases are TGTGCCAGTAGTACCGGGACTAGGACAGCTAATGAGCAGTTCTTC.

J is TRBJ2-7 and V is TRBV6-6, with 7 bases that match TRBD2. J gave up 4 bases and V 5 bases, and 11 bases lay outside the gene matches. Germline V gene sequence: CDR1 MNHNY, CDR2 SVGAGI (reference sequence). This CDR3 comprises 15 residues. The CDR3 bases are TGTGCCAGCAGTCACGCGGGAGATGGGCCGTACGAGCAGTACTTC. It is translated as CASSHAGDGPYEQYF.

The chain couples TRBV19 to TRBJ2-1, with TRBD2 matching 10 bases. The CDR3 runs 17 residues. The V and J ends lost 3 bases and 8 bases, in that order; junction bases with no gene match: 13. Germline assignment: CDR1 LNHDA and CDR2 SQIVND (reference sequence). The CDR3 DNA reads TGTGCCAGTAGTATGTTCTCTAGCGGGAGCTCCGGGTATGAGCAGTTCTTC. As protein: CASSMFSSGSSGYEQFF.

In DNA, the CDR3 is TGTGCCAGCAGGCTCGGACAGGGCGACAATGAGCAGTTCTTC. It codes for CASRLGQGDNEQFF. V and J are TRBV6-6 and TRBJ2-1; 8 bases are a match to TRBD1. The CDR3 contains 14 residues. The V gene end was trimmed by 6 bases and the J gene end by 5 bases; junction bases not matched to a gene: 6. Germline assignment: CDR1 MNHNY and CDR2 SVGAGI (reference sequence).

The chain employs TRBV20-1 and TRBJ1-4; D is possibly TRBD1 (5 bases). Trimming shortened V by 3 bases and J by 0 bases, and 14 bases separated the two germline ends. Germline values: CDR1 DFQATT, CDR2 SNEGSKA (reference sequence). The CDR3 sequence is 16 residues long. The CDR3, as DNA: TGCAGTGCTAGTTTGGGGGGAGTTGCAACTAATGAAAAACTGTTTTTT. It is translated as CSASLGGVATNEKLFF.

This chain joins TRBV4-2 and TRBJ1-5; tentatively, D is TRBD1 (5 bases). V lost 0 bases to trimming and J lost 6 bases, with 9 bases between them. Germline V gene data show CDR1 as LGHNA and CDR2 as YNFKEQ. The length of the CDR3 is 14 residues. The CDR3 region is CASSQEEGTQPQHF. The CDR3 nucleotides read TGTGCCAGCAGCCAAGAGGAAGGGACTCAGCCCCAGCATTTT.

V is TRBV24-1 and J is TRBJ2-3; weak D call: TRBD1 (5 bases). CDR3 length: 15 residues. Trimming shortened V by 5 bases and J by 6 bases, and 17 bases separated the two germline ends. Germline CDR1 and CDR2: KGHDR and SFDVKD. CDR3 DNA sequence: TGTGCCACCAGTGTGTGGCAGGGTACGGAGGATACGCAGTATTTT. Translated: CATSVWQGTEDTQYF.

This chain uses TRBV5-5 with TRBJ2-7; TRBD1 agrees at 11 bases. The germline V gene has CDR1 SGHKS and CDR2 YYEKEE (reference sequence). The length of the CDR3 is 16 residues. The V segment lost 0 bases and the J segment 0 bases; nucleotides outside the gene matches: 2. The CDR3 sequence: CASSLEGTGGSYEQYF. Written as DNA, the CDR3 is TGTGCCAGCAGCTTGGAGGGGACAGGGGGCTCCTACGAGCAGTACTTC.

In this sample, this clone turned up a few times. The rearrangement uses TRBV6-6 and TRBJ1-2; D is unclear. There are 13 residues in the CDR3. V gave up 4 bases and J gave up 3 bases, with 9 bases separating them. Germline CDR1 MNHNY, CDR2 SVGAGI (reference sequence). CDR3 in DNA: TGTGCCAGCAGTTCCCTGGACCACTATGGCTACACCTTC. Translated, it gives CASSSLDHYGYTF.

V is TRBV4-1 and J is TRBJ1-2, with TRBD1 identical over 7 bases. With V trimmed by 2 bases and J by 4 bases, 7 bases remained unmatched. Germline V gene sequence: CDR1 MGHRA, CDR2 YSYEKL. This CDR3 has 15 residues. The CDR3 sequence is CASSQKGGFGYGYTF. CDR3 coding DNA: TGCGCCAGCAGCCAAAAAGGGGGCTTCGGCTATGGCTACACCTTC.

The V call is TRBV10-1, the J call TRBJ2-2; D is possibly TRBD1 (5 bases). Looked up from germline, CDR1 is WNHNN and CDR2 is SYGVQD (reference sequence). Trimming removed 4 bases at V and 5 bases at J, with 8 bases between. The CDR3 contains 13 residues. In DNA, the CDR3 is TGCGCCAGCAGTGGGGGCTGGACCGGGGAGCTGTTTTTT. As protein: CASSGGWTGELFF.

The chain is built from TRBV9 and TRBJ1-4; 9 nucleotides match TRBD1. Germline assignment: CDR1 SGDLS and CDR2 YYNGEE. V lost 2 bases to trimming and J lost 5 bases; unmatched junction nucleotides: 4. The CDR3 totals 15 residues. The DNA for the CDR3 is TGTGCCAGCAGCGTGGACAGGGGAGAAAATGAAAAACTGTTTTTT. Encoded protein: CASSVDRGENEKLFF. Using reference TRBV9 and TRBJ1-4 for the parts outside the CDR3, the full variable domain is DSGVTQTPKHLITATGQRVTLRCSPRSGDLSVYWYQQSLDQGLQFLIQYYNGEERAKGNILERFSAQQFPDLHSELNLSSLELGDSALYFCASSVDRGENEKLFFGSGTQLSVL.

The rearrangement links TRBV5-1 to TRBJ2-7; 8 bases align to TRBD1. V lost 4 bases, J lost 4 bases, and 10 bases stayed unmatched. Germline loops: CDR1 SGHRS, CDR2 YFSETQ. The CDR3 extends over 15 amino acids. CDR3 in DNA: TGCGCCAGCAGCAAACTAGCAGGGGGCGCGTACGAGCAGTACTTC. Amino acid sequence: CASSKLAGGAYEQYF.

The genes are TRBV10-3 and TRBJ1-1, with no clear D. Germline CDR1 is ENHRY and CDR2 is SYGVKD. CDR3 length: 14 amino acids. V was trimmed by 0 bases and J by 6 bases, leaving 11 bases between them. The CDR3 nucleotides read TGTGCCATCAGTGAGTCAAGGGCACGAGCTGAAGCTTTCTTT. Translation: CAISESRARAEAFF.

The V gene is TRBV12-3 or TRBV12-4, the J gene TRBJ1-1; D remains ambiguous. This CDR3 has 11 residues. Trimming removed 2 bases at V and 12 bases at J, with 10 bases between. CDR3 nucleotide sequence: TGTGCCAGCAGTTTACAAGGGAGACCTTTCTTT. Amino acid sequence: CASSLQGRPFF.

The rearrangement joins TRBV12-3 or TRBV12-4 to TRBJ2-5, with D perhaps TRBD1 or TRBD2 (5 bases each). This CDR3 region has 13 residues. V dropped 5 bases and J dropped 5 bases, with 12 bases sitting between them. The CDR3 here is CASSPRDRETQYF. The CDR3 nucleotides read TGTGCCAGCAGTCCCCGGGACCGGGAGACCCAGTACTTC.

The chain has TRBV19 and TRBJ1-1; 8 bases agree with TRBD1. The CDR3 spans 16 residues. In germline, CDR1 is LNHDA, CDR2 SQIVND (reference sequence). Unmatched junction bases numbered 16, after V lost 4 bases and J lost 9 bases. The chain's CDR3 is CASSTFRGTGSLKAFF. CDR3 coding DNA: TGTGCCAGTAGTACGTTCCGTGGGACAGGTTCCCTAAAAGCTTTCTTT.

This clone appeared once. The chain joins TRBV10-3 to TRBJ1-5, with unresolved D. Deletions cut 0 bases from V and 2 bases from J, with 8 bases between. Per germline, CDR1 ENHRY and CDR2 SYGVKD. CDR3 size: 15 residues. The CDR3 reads CAISESTARNQPQHF. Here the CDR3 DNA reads TGTGCCATCAGTGAGTCAACAGCCCGCAATCAGCCCCAGCATTTT.

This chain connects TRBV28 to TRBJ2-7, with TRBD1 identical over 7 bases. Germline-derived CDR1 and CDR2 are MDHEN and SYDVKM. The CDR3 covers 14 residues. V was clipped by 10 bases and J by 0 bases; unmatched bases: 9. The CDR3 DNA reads TGTGCCACCGAAACAGGGGACAGCTCCTACGAGCAGTACTTC. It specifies CATETGDSSYEQYF.

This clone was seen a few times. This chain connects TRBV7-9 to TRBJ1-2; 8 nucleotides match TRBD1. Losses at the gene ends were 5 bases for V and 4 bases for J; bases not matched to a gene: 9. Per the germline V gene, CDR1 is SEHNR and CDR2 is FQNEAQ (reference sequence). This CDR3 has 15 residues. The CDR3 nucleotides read TGTGCCAGCAGCAGCCGTGAGACAGGGGCCTATGGCTACACCTTC. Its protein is CASSSRETGAYGYTF.

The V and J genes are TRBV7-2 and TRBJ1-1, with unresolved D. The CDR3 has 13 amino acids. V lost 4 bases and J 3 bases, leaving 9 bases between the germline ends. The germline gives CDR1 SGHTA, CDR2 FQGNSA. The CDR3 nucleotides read TGTGCCAGCAGCTGGGGTAGGCACACTGAAGCTTTCTTT. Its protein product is CASSWGRHTEAFF.

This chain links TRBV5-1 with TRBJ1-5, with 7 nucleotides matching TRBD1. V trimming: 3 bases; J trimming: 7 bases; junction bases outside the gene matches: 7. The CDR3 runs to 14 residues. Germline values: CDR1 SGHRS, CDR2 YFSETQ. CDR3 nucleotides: TGCGCCAGCAGCTGGAATCAGGGGGGACAGCCCCAGCATTTT. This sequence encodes CASSWNQGGQPQHF.

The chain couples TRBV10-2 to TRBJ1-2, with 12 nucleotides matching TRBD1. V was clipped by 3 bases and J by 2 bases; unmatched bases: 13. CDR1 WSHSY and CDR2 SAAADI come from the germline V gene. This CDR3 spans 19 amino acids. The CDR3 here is CASSDPILGTGGYNYGYTF. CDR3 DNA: TGCGCCAGCAGTGACCCAATTTTAGGGACAGGGGGCTACAACTATGGCTACACCTTC.

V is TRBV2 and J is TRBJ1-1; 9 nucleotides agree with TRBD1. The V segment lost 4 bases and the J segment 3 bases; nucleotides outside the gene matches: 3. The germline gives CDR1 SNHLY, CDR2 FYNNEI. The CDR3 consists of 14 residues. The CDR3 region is CASSARTGDTEAFF. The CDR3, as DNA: TGTGCCAGCAGTGCTAGGACAGGGGACACTGAAGCTTTCTTT.

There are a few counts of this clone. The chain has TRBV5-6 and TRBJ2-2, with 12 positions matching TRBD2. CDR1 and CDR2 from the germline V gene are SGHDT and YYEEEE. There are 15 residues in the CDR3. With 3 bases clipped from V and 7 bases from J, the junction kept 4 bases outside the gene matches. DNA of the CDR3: TGTGCCAGCAGCTCTAGCGGGAGGGCCCACGGGGAGCTGTTTTTT. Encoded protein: CASSSSGRAHGELFF.

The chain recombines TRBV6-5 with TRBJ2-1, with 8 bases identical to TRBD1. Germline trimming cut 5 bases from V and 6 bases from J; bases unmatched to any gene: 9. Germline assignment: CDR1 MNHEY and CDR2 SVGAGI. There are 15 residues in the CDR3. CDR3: CASSHQGAPGNEQFF. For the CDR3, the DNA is TGTGCCAGCAGTCACCAGGGGGCGCCGGGCAATGAGCAGTTCTTC.